This TCR beta chain emerged from a study of blood T cell repertoires in COVID-19. Across the whole study: COVID-19 samples, acute and convalescent, were from the United States, Italy and Spain. Sources were T cells, B-cell-depleted T cells, or PBMCs; the material itself was cDNA or gDNA.

In the source study's methods: Counts of nucleated cells, estimated from reference gene primer amplification, were obtained. This table comes from immunoSEQ multiplex PCR, and its TCRdb copy is limited to in-frame clones, with some not included. V and J calls plus clone size are reproduced from that table; the DNA served to infer D and trimming. The sample has 180,000 or so clones; approximately 85% are singletons. This TCR came from a woman older than 75 with acute or convalescent COVID-19. Sequenced input: peripheral blood.

As DNA, the CDR3 is TGTGCCAGCTCACCGGGGACAGTTGATAATTCACCCCTCCACTTT. Translation gives CASSPGTVDNSPLHF. The V and J genes are TRBV18 and TRBJ1-6; 7 positions agree with TRBD1. This CDR3 spans 15 amino acids. With V trimmed by 3 bases and J by 5 bases, 4 bases remained unmatched. CDR1 is KGHSH, CDR2 LQKENI, per germline.